This is a list of T cell receptor beta chains from one sample in a study of blood T cell repertoires in COVID-19. Assay used: immunoSEQ multiplex PCR; TCRdb lists only in-frame clones, some missing. The repertoire consists of 250,000 or so clones, with around nine tenths occurring once and the leading ten covering about 8.7%. Sequenced input: peripheral blood. The origin of the receptors is a man aged 40-55 years with active or convalescent COVID-19. Both conserved end residues are part of each CDR3. D genes are given only for firm matches. Not every row has a clone size; where given, it reads once, few, many or a size class.

d_gene	j_gene	abundance	v_gene	CDR3nt	CDR3aa
-	TRBJ1-1	-	TRBV21-1	TGTGCCAGCAGCAAGCAGGGGCGAATGGCCCACACTGAAGCTTTCTTT	CASSKQGRMAHTEAFF
-	TRBJ2-7	-	TRBV7-8	TGTGCCAGCAGCAATAGCGGAGCCGATTGGGACGAGCAGTACTTC	CASSNSGADWDEQYF
-	TRBJ2-7	-	TRBV6-1	TGTGCCAGCAGTGAAGCGGGAGGTTGGGGGTACGAGCAGTACTTC	CASSEAGGWGYEQYF
-	TRBJ2-5	once	TRBV12-3/TRBV12-4	TGTGCCAGCACTGGGCCGGATGAGACCCAGTACTTC	CASTGPDETQYF
TRBD2	TRBJ2-1	-	TRBV11-1	TGTGCCAGCAGCTTAGGGGAGGGTCAAAACAATGAGCAGTTCTTC	CASSLGEGQNNEQFF
-	TRBJ1-6	-	TRBV10-3	TGTGCCATCAGTGAGTCGCTGGGGCAGATATCACCCCTCCACTTT	CAISESLGQISPLHF
-	TRBJ1-2	-	TRBV29-1	TGCAGCGTTGTACAGGGAAGAGGCTACACCTTC	CSVVQGRGYTF
TRBD2	TRBJ2-7	-	TRBV11-3	TGTGCCAGCAGCTTAGATCGCGGGGGAGGCGAGCAGTACTTC	CASSLDRGGGEQYF
-	TRBJ1-1	few	TRBV6-5	TGTGCCAGCAGTCGGGACACTCTGAACACTGAAGCTTTCTTT	CASSRDTLNTEAFF
TRBD1	TRBJ1-5	-	TRBV24-1	TGTGCCACCAGTGACCAGGGGGATCAGCCCCAGCATTTT	CATSDQGDQPQHF
TRBD1	TRBJ2-7	-	TRBV6-6	TGTGCCAGCAGTTACTCAGGACAGGGGGCGGTCGAGCAGTACTTC	CASSYSGQGAVEQYF
-	TRBJ1-5	-	TRBV10-3	TGTGCCATCAGTCCCCCAGGTGGTCAGCCCCAGCATTTT	CAISPPGGQPQHF
-	TRBJ1-2	-	TRBV30	TGTGCCTGGACCCGTAACTATGGCTACACCTTC	CAWTRNYGYTF
TRBD1	TRBJ1-1	-	TRBV5-8	TGTGCCAGCAGCTTCGGTCCAGGGGGCGTTCGAGCTTTCTTT	CASSFGPGGVRAFF
TRBD2	TRBJ2-1	-	TRBV5-5	TGTGCCAGCAGCTTGCGGGAGGGCCATGAGCAGTTCTTC	CASSLREGHEQFF
-	TRBJ1-2	-	TRBV28	TGTGCCAGCAGGTCCGGACAGCCGAATGGCTACACCTTC	CASRSGQPNGYTF
TRBD2	TRBJ2-5	-	TRBV7-9	TGTGCCAGCAGCCCAGCGGGACCCTTGTTGGAGACCCAGTACTTC	CASSPAGPLLETQYF
-	TRBJ2-5	-	TRBV11-2	TGTGCCAGCAGCTTACAGGGGGAGACCCAGTACTTC	CASSLQGETQYF
-	TRBJ2-2	-	TRBV11-1	TGTGCCAGCAGCTTAGGGGGACAGAACACCGGGGAGCTGTTTTTT	CASSLGGQNTGELFF
TRBD1	TRBJ1-2	once	TRBV6-5	TGTGCCAGCAGTTACATTACAGGGGGCGATGGCTACACCTTC	CASSYITGGDGYTF
-	TRBJ2-5	-	TRBV21-1	TGTGCCAGCAGTAGGGGGGGGAGTAAAGAGACCCAGTACTTC	CASSRGGSKETQYF
-	TRBJ1-4	-	TRBV15	TGTGCCACCAGCAGAGAACCCCTGAGGCAGAATGAAAAACTGTTTTTT	CATSREPLRQNEKLFF
TRBD2	TRBJ2-3	-	TRBV9	TGTGCCAGCAGACCACTTCTAGCGGGAATATCAGATACGCAGTATTTT	CASRPLLAGISDTQYF
TRBD2	TRBJ2-1	-	TRBV9	TGTGCCAGCAGCGCACCATTAGCGGGAGGGCTCTCCTACAATGAGCAGTTCTTC	CASSAPLAGGLSYNEQFF
TRBD1	TRBJ1-1	-	TRBV6-5	TGTGCCAGCAGTTACAAGGGGGCAACTGAAGCTTTCTTT	CASSYKGATEAFF
TRBD1	TRBJ2-5	few	TRBV5-1	TGCGCCAGCAGCTTGGGGACAGGGGACCAAGAGACCCAGTACTTC	CASSLGTGDQETQYF
TRBD1	TRBJ1-6	-	TRBV7-6	TGTGCCAGCAGCTCTAAGGACAGGGGGCTTAGTTCACCCCTCCACTTT	CASSSKDRGLSSPLHF
-	TRBJ1-1	-	TRBV7-8	TGTGCCAGCAGCTTAGTTGGGCATCTGAACACTGAAGCTTTCTTT	CASSLVGHLNTEAFF
-	TRBJ1-5	-	TRBV6-5	TGTGCCAGCAGTTACCCGACATGCTGGAGCAATCAGCCCCAGCATTTT	CASSYPTCWSNQPQHF
-	TRBJ1-1	-	TRBV5-1	TGCGCCAGCAGCTTTGAGCAGAGGGGGACTGAAGCTTTCTTT	CASSFEQRGTEAFF
-	TRBJ1-2	-	TRBV10-3	TGTGCCATCAGTGAGGGAAACGGGAACTATGGCTACACCTTC	CAISEGNGNYGYTF
TRBD2	TRBJ2-2	few	TRBV5-4	TGTGCCAGCAGCTTGGGGCTAGCGGTTAACACCGGGGAGCTGTTTTTT	CASSLGLAVNTGELFF
TRBD1	TRBJ1-1	-	TRBV4-1	TGCGCCAGCAGCCAGGCTACAGGGGTGACTGAAGCTTTCTTT	CASSQATGVTEAFF
-	TRBJ2-3	-	TRBV11-2	TGTGCCAGCAGCTCGGCAGCTCAGGGACTTACTACTGCAGATACGCAGTATTTT	CASSSAAQGLTTADTQYF
-	TRBJ1-4	-	TRBV28	TGTGCCAGCAAGAGGCAGCTAGGTGAAAAACTGTTTTTT	CASKRQLGEKLFF
TRBD2	TRBJ2-7	-	TRBV4-1	TGCGCCAGCAGCCCGTTGGCGGGACTAGCGGGAGAGGGCGAGCAGTACTTC	CASSPLAGLAGEGEQYF
-	TRBJ1-1	-	TRBV24-1	TGTGCCACCAGTGGCCCGGGAAACACTGAAGCTTTCTTT	CATSGPGNTEAFF
TRBD1	TRBJ2-7	-	TRBV28	TGTGCCAGCAGGTCACATGGGACAGCCTACGAGCAGTACTTC	CASRSHGTAYEQYF
-	TRBJ1-2	-	TRBV9	TGTGCCAGCAGCGTAGGTGAGGGCAGCACCTATGGCTACACCTTC	CASSVGEGSTYGYTF
-	TRBJ1-5	-	TRBV4-1	TGCGCCAGCAGCCCTACGGACAGTTACAATCAGCCCCAGCATTTT	CASSPTDSYNQPQHF
-	TRBJ1-4	-	TRBV9	TGTGCCAGCAGCCGGACCCCGCGAGACAGTAATGAAAAACTGTTTTTT	CASSRTPRDSNEKLFF
TRBD1	TRBJ2-7	-	TRBV5-6	TGTGCCAGCAGCCCAACAGGGGCATCCGAGCAGTACTTC	CASSPTGASEQYF
-	TRBJ2-3	-	TRBV19	TGTGCCAGTAGTACTCGAGGCGGATACACAGATACGCAGTATTTT	CASSTRGGYTDTQYF
-	TRBJ2-3	once	TRBV12-3/TRBV12-4	TGTGCCAGCAGTCGTATCGAGGCAGATACGCAGTATTTT	CASSRIEADTQYF
-	TRBJ2-7	-	TRBV9	TGTGCCAGCAGCGCCCCGGACAATCACGAGCAGTACTTC	CASSAPDNHEQYF
-	TRBJ2-1	-	TRBV6-5	TGTGCCAGCTCCCGAACGGGAGACTCCTACAATGAGCAGTTCTTC	CASSRTGDSYNEQFF
TRBD1	TRBJ1-2	-	TRBV28	TGTGCCAGCAGTTCTCCGGGACAGGGGAACTATGGCTACACCTTC	CASSSPGQGNYGYTF
TRBD2	TRBJ2-1	-	TRBV3-1/TRBV3-2	TGTGCCAGCAGCCAAGAGGGTCCTGGGACTAGCGGGGTCAATGAGCAGTTCTTC	CASSQEGPGTSGVNEQFF
-	TRBJ1-1	-	TRBV5-1	TGCGCCAGCAGCTCCCCCGGGGGCACTGAAGCTTTCTTT	CASSSPGGTEAFF
-	TRBJ2-7	-	TRBV15	TGTGCCACCAGCAGAGGAGGGGGACAACCATACTTC	CATSRGGGQPYF
TRBD1	TRBJ1-2	-	TRBV6-5	TGTGCCAGCAAAAGGGACGGACAGGGGCTCTATGGCTACACCTTC	CASKRDGQGLYGYTF
-	TRBJ1-6	-	TRBV4-1	TGCGCCAGCAGCCAAGGAGAAGACAGAACAGATTCACCCCTCCACTTT	CASSQGEDRTDSPLHF
TRBD2	TRBJ2-3	-	TRBV6-1	TGTGCCAGCAGTGATGGCGGGGGGGGTTCAGATACGCAGTATTTT	CASSDGGGGSDTQYF
-	TRBJ2-3	once	TRBV24-1	TGTGCCACCAGTGATCCCTCGAGGAAAAGCACAGATACGCAGTATTTT	CATSDPSRKSTDTQYF
-	TRBJ2-1	medium-sized	TRBV7-9	TGTGCCAGCAGCCCAGGGGTTGGGGCGTTCTTC	CASSPGVGAFF
-	TRBJ1-4	once	TRBV21-1	TGTGCCACAGAGAAAGGAAGTCGGGGAGGAGGGGAAAAACTGTTTTTT	CATEKGSRGGGEKLFF